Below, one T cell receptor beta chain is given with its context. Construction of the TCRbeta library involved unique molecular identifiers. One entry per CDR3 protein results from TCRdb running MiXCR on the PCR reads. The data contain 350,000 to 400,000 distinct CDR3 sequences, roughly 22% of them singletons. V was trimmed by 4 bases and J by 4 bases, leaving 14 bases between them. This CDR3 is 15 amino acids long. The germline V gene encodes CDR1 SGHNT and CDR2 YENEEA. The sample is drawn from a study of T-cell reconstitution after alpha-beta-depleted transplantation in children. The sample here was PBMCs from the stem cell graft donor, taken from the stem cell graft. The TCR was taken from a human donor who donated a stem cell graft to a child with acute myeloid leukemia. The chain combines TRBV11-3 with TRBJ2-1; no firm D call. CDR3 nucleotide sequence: TGTGCCAGCAGCTCCAGACTCTCTGCTTACAATGAGCAGTTCTTC. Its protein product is CASSSRLSAYNEQFF.